A selection of T cell receptor beta chains follows, all from one sample in a study of cytomegalovirus exposure and HLA in healthy donors. The protocol was immunoSEQ multiplex PCR, while the TCRdb copy is restricted to in-frame clones and leaves out a portion. The data contain over 65,000 clones, roughly 83% of them singletons. The sequencing sample was made of PBMCs. The receptors here all came from a woman in her thirties or forties in good health and CMV-seropositive. CDR3s include the opening cysteine and the closing phenylalanine or tryptophan. Fields, in order: V gene, clone size, D gene, J gene, CDR3 DNA, CDR3 protein. D genes are given only for firm matches. A clone size is listed for some rows: how often the clone was seen (once, few, many), or a class if it is expanded.

V gene: TRBV5-1; clone size: -; D gene: TRBD2; J gene: TRBJ2-1; CDR3 DNA: TGCGCCAGCAGCTCGGGACTAGCATCCTACAATGAGCAGTTCTTC; CDR3 protein: CASSSGLASYNEQFF
V gene: TRBV28; clone size: -; D gene: -; J gene: TRBJ2-1; CDR3 DNA: TGTGCCAGCAGTTCCCGGGACTTCCAGACAGCTGAGCAGTTCTTC; CDR3 protein: CASSSRDFQTAEQFF
V gene: TRBV19; clone size: -; D gene: TRBD1; J gene: TRBJ1-2; CDR3 DNA: TGTGCCGTGCCGTCCCAGGGGGATGGCTACACCTTC; CDR3 protein: CAVPSQGDGYTF
V gene: TRBV15; clone size: few; D gene: -; J gene: TRBJ1-1; CDR3 DNA: TGTGCCACCAGCAGAGACTCGACAAGGCGTGGGACTGAAGCTTTCTTT; CDR3 protein: CATSRDSTRRGTEAFF
V gene: TRBV6-1; clone size: -; D gene: TRBD1; J gene: TRBJ1-2; CDR3 DNA: TGTGCCAGCAAGGAGGGGGCGAACTATGGCTACACCTTC; CDR3 protein: CASKEGANYGYTF
V gene: TRBV7-9; clone size: few; D gene: TRBD2; J gene: TRBJ2-5; CDR3 DNA: TGTGCCAGCTTCACCCCTGCTAGCGGCCCACAAGAGACCCAGTACTTC; CDR3 protein: CASFTPASGPQETQYF
V gene: TRBV7-6; clone size: -; D gene: TRBD2; J gene: TRBJ2-3; CDR3 DNA: TGTGCCAGCAGCTTAGCGCCGGCGGGAGGGCCCACAGATACGCAGTATTTT; CDR3 protein: CASSLAPAGGPTDTQYF
V gene: TRBV30; clone size: -; D gene: TRBD1; J gene: TRBJ1-4; CDR3 DNA: TGTGCCTGGAGTGTACTGGGCAGGGGGAGAGATGAAAAACTGTTTTTT; CDR3 protein: CAWSVLGRGRDEKLFF
V gene: TRBV5-5; clone size: -; D gene: -; J gene: TRBJ1-5; CDR3 DNA: TGTGCCAGCAGCTTGGAGCGCCCTGGCAATCAGCCCCAGCATTTT; CDR3 protein: CASSLERPGNQPQHF
V gene: TRBV5-1; clone size: -; D gene: -; J gene: TRBJ1-1; CDR3 DNA: TGCGCCAGCGGCCCGGGACTCATGAACACTGAAGCTTTCTTT; CDR3 protein: CASGPGLMNTEAFF
V gene: TRBV6-4; clone size: -; D gene: TRBD2; J gene: TRBJ2-3; CDR3 DNA: TGTGCCACCAGCGGGGGGAGTCCAGATACGCAGTATTTT; CDR3 protein: CATSGGSPDTQYF
V gene: TRBV19; clone size: -; D gene: -; J gene: TRBJ1-1; CDR3 DNA: TGTGCCAGTAGTACCATCCGGGAGGGTCGGTGGAACACTGAAGCTTTCTTT; CDR3 protein: CASSTIREGRWNTEAFF
V gene: TRBV4-2; clone size: -; D gene: -; J gene: TRBJ2-7; CDR3 DNA: TGTGCCAGCAGCCAATCTCAGACAGTCGGCTACGAGCAGTACTTC; CDR3 protein: CASSQSQTVGYEQYF
V gene: TRBV29-1; clone size: -; D gene: -; J gene: TRBJ1-2; CDR3 DNA: TGCAGCTTATACAGTTTATCCTATGGCTACACCTTC; CDR3 protein: CSLYSLSYGYTF
V gene: TRBV11-2; clone size: -; D gene: -; J gene: TRBJ1-6; CDR3 DNA: TGTGCCAGCAGCTTAGAGTTAGAAAGCTCCTATAATTCACCCCTCCACTTT; CDR3 protein: CASSLELESSYNSPLHF
V gene: TRBV19; clone size: -; D gene: -; J gene: TRBJ2-3; CDR3 DNA: TGTGCCACCGCGCCCGGGGCAGATACGCAGTATTTT; CDR3 protein: CATAPGADTQYF
V gene: TRBV6-5; clone size: -; D gene: -; J gene: TRBJ1-4; CDR3 DNA: TGTGCCAGCGGGGCGGAAAATGAAAAACTGTTTTTT; CDR3 protein: CASGAENEKLFF
V gene: TRBV25-1; clone size: -; D gene: -; J gene: TRBJ2-2; CDR3 DNA: TGTGCTAGCAGCCACCGGGACATCAACACCGGGGAGCTGTTTTTT; CDR3 protein: CASSHRDINTGELFF
V gene: TRBV4-1; clone size: -; D gene: -; J gene: TRBJ1-1; CDR3 DNA: TGCGCCAGCAGCCAAGATATCAGGGAGAACACTGAAGCTTTCTTT; CDR3 protein: CASSQDIRENTEAFF
V gene: TRBV4-2; clone size: -; D gene: -; J gene: TRBJ1-1; CDR3 DNA: TGTGCCAGCAGCCATGGAGGGGTCACTGAAGCTTTCTTT; CDR3 protein: CASSHGGVTEAFF
V gene: TRBV11-2; clone size: -; D gene: -; J gene: TRBJ2-7; CDR3 DNA: TGTGCCAGCAGCTTAGATCGGGGTGCATGGCAGTACTTC; CDR3 protein: CASSLDRGAWQYF
V gene: TRBV14; clone size: -; D gene: -; J gene: TRBJ1-2; CDR3 DNA: TGTGCCAGCAGCCCCCCGGGGACAACCTATGGCTACACCTTC; CDR3 protein: CASSPPGTTYGYTF
V gene: TRBV6-5; clone size: -; D gene: -; J gene: TRBJ2-3; CDR3 DNA: TGTGCCAGCAGTTACTCGATTAGGGGTGCGGCAGATACGCAGTATTTT; CDR3 protein: CASSYSIRGAADTQYF
V gene: TRBV19; clone size: -; D gene: TRBD1; J gene: TRBJ1-5; CDR3 DNA: TGTGCCTCCAAAGGGACAGTCCGCAATCAGCCCCAGCATTTT; CDR3 protein: CASKGTVRNQPQHF
V gene: TRBV30; clone size: -; D gene: -; J gene: TRBJ1-2; CDR3 DNA: TGTGCCTGGACCTCGACGGGAGCTAACTATGGCTACACCTTC; CDR3 protein: CAWTSTGANYGYTF
V gene: TRBV18; clone size: -; D gene: TRBD1; J gene: TRBJ1-1; CDR3 DNA: TGTGCCAGCTCACCGAGGGACAGGGGATACACTGAAGCTTTCTTT; CDR3 protein: CASSPRDRGYTEAFF
V gene: TRBV7-9; clone size: once; D gene: -; J gene: TRBJ1-2; CDR3 DNA: TGTGCCAACTGGGAGTTCTCGAACTATGGCTACACCTTC; CDR3 protein: CANWEFSNYGYTF
V gene: TRBV9; clone size: -; D gene: -; J gene: TRBJ1-4; CDR3 DNA: TGTGCCAGCAGCCCCCGAATACAAACTAATGAAAAACTGTTTTTT; CDR3 protein: CASSPRIQTNEKLFF
V gene: TRBV19; clone size: -; D gene: -; J gene: TRBJ1-2; CDR3 DNA: TGTGCCAGTACCCGAGGGTCTGCTGACTATGGCTACACCTTC; CDR3 protein: CASTRGSADYGYTF
V gene: TRBV20-1; clone size: -; D gene: -; J gene: TRBJ2-5; CDR3 DNA: TGCAGTGCTAGGGCGGGGACCCAGTACTTC; CDR3 protein: CSARAGTQYF
V gene: TRBV27; clone size: -; D gene: TRBD2; J gene: TRBJ2-7; CDR3 DNA: TGTGCCAGCAGTTTAGGGGAGGGGACCTACGAGCAGTACTTC; CDR3 protein: CASSLGEGTYEQYF
V gene: TRBV19; clone size: few; D gene: TRBD1; J gene: TRBJ1-4; CDR3 DNA: TGTGCCAGTAACCGGGACAGCTATGAAAAACTGTTTTTT; CDR3 protein: CASNRDSYEKLFF
V gene: TRBV12-5; clone size: -; D gene: -; J gene: TRBJ1-1; CDR3 DNA: TGTGCTAGTGGCGCGGGCCTGAACACTGAAGCTTTCTTT; CDR3 protein: CASGAGLNTEAFF
V gene: TRBV7-9; clone size: -; D gene: -; J gene: TRBJ1-2; CDR3 DNA: TGTGCCAGCAGCTCGTCACGTGGGCACTATGGCTACACCTTC; CDR3 protein: CASSSSRGHYGYTF
V gene: TRBV12-5; clone size: -; D gene: TRBD1; J gene: TRBJ1-1; CDR3 DNA: TGTGCTAGTGGTTTGGTTCCTACAGGGGTTGCTACCCAGCAATACATGAACACTGAAGCTTTCTTT; CDR3 protein: CASGLVPTGVATQQYMNTEAFF
V gene: TRBV5-1; clone size: -; D gene: -; J gene: TRBJ2-7; CDR3 DNA: TGCGCCAGCAGCTTCCCGGGGGTGGGAGAGCAGTACTTC; CDR3 protein: CASSFPGVGEQYF
V gene: TRBV4-3; clone size: -; D gene: TRBD2; J gene: TRBJ2-1; CDR3 DNA: TGCGCCAGCAGCCAAGATCTCCCGCTAGCGGGAGACAATGAGCAGTTCTTC; CDR3 protein: CASSQDLPLAGDNEQFF
V gene: TRBV5-6; clone size: -; D gene: -; J gene: TRBJ2-1; CDR3 DNA: TGTGCCAGCAGCAAAATCGCCGGACTCCTTACCTACAATGAGCAGTTCTTC; CDR3 protein: CASSKIAGLLTYNEQFF
V gene: TRBV6-5; clone size: once; D gene: TRBD1; J gene: TRBJ2-5; CDR3 DNA: TGTGCCAGCAGTTACAGTGCCAGGGGGGAGACCCAGTACTTC; CDR3 protein: CASSYSARGETQYF
V gene: TRBV7-3; clone size: few; D gene: TRBD2; J gene: TRBJ2-2; CDR3 DNA: TGTGCCAGCAGCTTAAGTTTTGGGACTAGCACCGGGGAGCTGTTTTTT; CDR3 protein: CASSLSFGTSTGELFF
V gene: TRBV27; clone size: -; D gene: -; J gene: TRBJ2-2; CDR3 DNA: TGTGCCAGCAGTTTAGGCAGAAACACCGGGGAGCTGTTTTTT; CDR3 protein: CASSLGRNTGELFF
V gene: TRBV7-2; clone size: -; D gene: -; J gene: TRBJ1-1; CDR3 DNA: TGTGCCAGCAGCTTAGATATTGTAGCTTTCTTT; CDR3 protein: CASSLDIVAFF
V gene: TRBV18; clone size: once; D gene: -; J gene: TRBJ2-3; CDR3 DNA: TGTGCCAGCTCACCCGACCCGGGGAACACAGATACGCAGTATTTT; CDR3 protein: CASSPDPGNTDTQYF
V gene: TRBV7-2; clone size: -; D gene: -; J gene: TRBJ1-1; CDR3 DNA: TGTGCCAGCAGCCCCAATGGCCACACTGAAGCTTTCTTT; CDR3 protein: CASSPNGHTEAFF
V gene: TRBV6-6; clone size: -; D gene: TRBD1; J gene: TRBJ1-4; CDR3 DNA: TGTGCCAGCAGGGTGACAGGGGGCGAGGAAAAACTGTTTTTT; CDR3 protein: CASRVTGGEEKLFF
V gene: TRBV18; clone size: -; D gene: -; J gene: TRBJ1-5; CDR3 DNA: TGTGCCAGCTCGCTTACAGGGCCTGAGCCCCAGCATTTT; CDR3 protein: CASSLTGPEPQHF
V gene: TRBV7-9; clone size: once; D gene: TRBD1; J gene: TRBJ1-1; CDR3 DNA: TGTGCCAGCAGCTTAGAGGGCAGGGGGGCAGCTTTCTTT; CDR3 protein: CASSLEGRGAAFF
V gene: TRBV6-1; clone size: -; D gene: -; J gene: TRBJ2-3; CDR3 DNA: TGTGCCAGCAGTGAGGGATTGGGGGCTGCAGGAGATACGCAGTATTTT; CDR3 protein: CASSEGLGAAGDTQYF
V gene: TRBV5-1; clone size: -; D gene: TRBD2; J gene: TRBJ2-3; CDR3 DNA: TGCGCCAGCAGCTTTTTCACTAGCGGCACAGATACGCAGTATTTT; CDR3 protein: CASSFFTSGTDTQYF
V gene: TRBV28; clone size: -; D gene: TRBD1; J gene: TRBJ2-2; CDR3 DNA: TGTGCCACCGAGGTTGGGACAGGGAACACCGGGGAGCTGTTTTTT; CDR3 protein: CATEVGTGNTGELFF
V gene: TRBV5-5; clone size: -; D gene: -; J gene: TRBJ2-7; CDR3 DNA: TGTGCCAGCAGCTTGGGACTAGGAGGGTACGAGCAGTACTTC; CDR3 protein: CASSLGLGGYEQYF